This T cell receptor beta chain was retrieved from a study of blood T cell repertoires in COVID-19. CDR3 length equals 14 residues. V was clipped by 4 bases and J by 1 base, with 10 bases between them. CDR1 and CDR2 from the germline V gene are LGHDT and YNNKEL (reference sequence). Generated by immunoSEQ multiplex PCR, the TCRdb table keeps only in-frame clones and is missing some. The table shows 190,000 or so clones, with 80% to 85% occurring only once. Source material: PBMCs or T cells enriched from blood (not recorded which). This sequence joins TRBV3-1 (or the pseudogene TRBV3-2) and TRBJ1-1; D is undetermined. This TCR came from a man aged 35 to 55 who had recovered from COVID-19. CDR3 in DNA: TGTGCCAGCAGCCCCGAGCTAGGGAACACTGAAGCTTTCTTT. Translation: CASSPELGNTEAFF.